This T cell receptor beta chain was observed in a study of blood T cell repertoires in COVID-19. Turning to the study itself: The origin of the acute and convalescent COVID-19 samples was the United States, Italy and Spain. Nucleic acid was either cDNA or gDNA, and it came from T cells, B-cell-depleted T cells, or PBMCs.

Methods used by the authors: Quantification of nucleated cells was approximated via reference gene primer amplification. Libraries were prepared by immunoSEQ multiplex PCR; TCRdb keeps only in-frame clonotypes and omits some of them. From that table come the V and J calls and clone size; the DNA was used to work out D and trimming. The sample holds fewer than 250,000 clones, approximately 90% seen once. The CDR3 runs to 14 residues. V shed 3 bases and J shed 4 bases, with 10 bases lying between them. Germline V CDR1 and CDR2: SGHAT, FQNNGV. The clonotype was recovered from a man between 45 and 60 years old with acute or convalescent COVID-19. The sequenced sample was peripheral blood. This sequence joins TRBV11-2 and TRBJ2-1, with D perhaps TRBD2 (6 bases). The CDR3 coding sequence is TGTGCCAGCAGCTTGACTAGAACTTACAATGAGCAGTTCTTC. Encoded protein: CASSLTRTYNEQFF.